This TCR beta chain was sequenced during a study of T cells in women clearing cervical HPV infection. All donors had a single incident cervical HPV16 infection, not prevalent. There are 14 residues in the CDR3. Looked up from germline, CDR1 is SGHTA and CDR2 is FQGTGA. Notes on this clone: The antigen is not known. The observed sequence ends 3 residues before the CDR3 terminus, with the missing tail filled in from the germline J gene.

TCRdb keeps only in-frame clones here, not all; method: immunoSEQ multiplex PCR. This sample's table reports 20,000 to 30,000 clones. The study's findings and limits: Effector/memory and HPV-specific T cells were not isolated, and association timing is unknown. CIN3+ cases had significantly higher TCR repertoire richness than controls, but evenness did not differ. Unknown T-cell numbers per sample may underlie the richness differences.

The gene calls are TRBV7-3 and TRBJ2-2, with D possibly being TRBD2 (6 bases). This TCR derives from a woman between 18 and 69 years old with a cervical HPV16 infection that either progressed to CIN3+ or cleared (not recorded which). The specimen sequenced was blood buffy coat. The DNA read from the CDR3 is TGTGCCAGCAGTGTCGGGGGAGGAAGGGAAAAG. Its translation is CASSVGGGREK. The entire CDR3 reads CASSVGGGREKLFF.